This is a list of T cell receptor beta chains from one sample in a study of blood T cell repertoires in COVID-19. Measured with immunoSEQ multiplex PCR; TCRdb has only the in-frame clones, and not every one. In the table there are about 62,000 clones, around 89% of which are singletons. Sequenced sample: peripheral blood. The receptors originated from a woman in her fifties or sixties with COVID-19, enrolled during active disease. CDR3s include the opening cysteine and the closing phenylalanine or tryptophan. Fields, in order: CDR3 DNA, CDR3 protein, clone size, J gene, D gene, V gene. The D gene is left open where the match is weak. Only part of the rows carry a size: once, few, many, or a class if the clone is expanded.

DNA: TGTGCCAGTAGTACACAGGGGGCGGCTAATTCACCCCTCCACTTT
CDR3: CASSTQGAANSPLHF
size: NA
J: TRBJ1-6
D: TRBD1
V: TRBV19

DNA: TGTGCCAGTAGACTCGGAACTAGCGGGTGGAATGAGCAGTTCTTC
CDR3: CASRLGTSGWNEQFF
size: NA
J: TRBJ2-1
D: TRBD2
V: TRBV19

DNA: TGTGCTGGGCTCCCAGTCGACATGAACACTGAAGCTTTCTTT
CDR3: CAGLPVDMNTEAFF
size: NA
J: TRBJ1-1
D: NA
V: TRBV30

DNA: TGTGCCAGCACCCACTATCGGGTGGATACGCAGTATTTT
CDR3: CASTHYRVDTQYF
size: NA
J: TRBJ2-3
D: NA
V: TRBV28

DNA: TGTGCCAGCAGTTACCCCGGGGTCTATGGCTACACCTTC
CDR3: CASSYPGVYGYTF
size: NA
J: TRBJ1-2
D: NA
V: TRBV6-2/TRBV6-3

DNA: TGTGCCAGCAGCTTATCGGGAGGGAACACTGAAGCTTTCTTT
CDR3: CASSLSGGNTEAFF
size: NA
J: TRBJ1-1
D: NA
V: TRBV7-9

DNA: TGTGCCAGCAGCAAACTAGCGGGTGTCTCCTACGAGCAGTACTTC
CDR3: CASSKLAGVSYEQYF
size: NA
J: TRBJ2-7
D: TRBD2
V: TRBV11-2

DNA: TGTGCCAGTAGTTCTTCCTCCGGGAGCCCAATAAGGTTCCGAGAGACCCAGTACTTC
CDR3: CASSSSSGSPIRFRETQYF
size: NA
J: TRBJ2-5
D: NA
V: TRBV19

DNA: TGTGCCACCAGTGATTTGCCCTTACAGGGACTGAACACTGAAGCTTTCTTT
CDR3: CATSDLPLQGLNTEAFF
size: NA
J: TRBJ1-1
D: NA
V: TRBV24-1

DNA: TGTGCCAGCAGCCAAGATCGGCCGGGACAGGGATATGGCTACACCTTC
CDR3: CASSQDRPGQGYGYTF
size: once
J: TRBJ1-2
D: TRBD1
V: TRBV4-2

DNA: TGTGCCAGCAGCCAAGGGACAGGACACAACACCGGGGAGCTGTTTTTT
CDR3: CASSQGTGHNTGELFF
size: NA
J: TRBJ2-2
D: TRBD1
V: TRBV3-1/TRBV3-2

DNA: TGTGCCAGTAGTTCCCCCCCCCGAGGGCATGGTGGCTACACCTTC
CDR3: CASSSPPRGHGGYTF
size: NA
J: TRBJ1-2
D: NA
V: TRBV19

DNA: TGTGCCAGCAGCTTGAGCGGGACCGACGAGCAGTACTTC
CDR3: CASSLSGTDEQYF
size: NA
J: TRBJ2-7
D: TRBD2
V: TRBV5-4

DNA: TGTGCCAGCAGCCAACAGGGACAGTCCTATGGCTACACCTTC
CDR3: CASSQQGQSYGYTF
size: NA
J: TRBJ1-2
D: TRBD1
V: TRBV4-2

DNA: TGTGCCACCAGCATGAGGAGGCCCGCTGGGCTTAATCAGCCCCAGCATTTT
CDR3: CATSMRRPAGLNQPQHF
size: NA
J: TRBJ1-5
D: NA
V: TRBV15

DNA: TGTGCCAGCAGCGTAGGTATAGGGGGACGCGCTGAAGCTTTCTTT
CDR3: CASSVGIGGRAEAFF
size: NA
J: TRBJ1-1
D: NA
V: TRBV9

DNA: TGTGCCAGCAGCCACGGAGGTGGAGCACCGGGGTCTGAAGCTTTCTTT
CDR3: CASSHGGGAPGSEAFF
size: NA
J: TRBJ1-1
D: NA
V: TRBV9

DNA: TGCGCCAGCAGCCCTGGACTGCTCTCCTACAATGAGCAGTTCTTC
CDR3: CASSPGLLSYNEQFF
size: NA
J: TRBJ2-1
D: NA
V: TRBV4-3

DNA: TGTGCCAGTAGGACCCAAAGCGGAGGATCCTACGAGCAGTACTTC
CDR3: CASRTQSGGSYEQYF
size: NA
J: TRBJ2-7
D: NA
V: TRBV19

DNA: TGTGCCAGCAGTGAAACCAGGCTCGGGATTCGGTACTTC
CDR3: CASSETRLGIRYF
size: NA
J: TRBJ2-7
D: NA
V: TRBV6-4

DNA: TGCGCCAGCAGCCAAGGGAACAGGGGCTACGAGCAGTACTTC
CDR3: CASSQGNRGYEQYF
size: NA
J: TRBJ2-7
D: TRBD1
V: TRBV4-3

DNA: TGCGCCAGCAGCCCTGGGGAGGGGACTAGCCAAGTCGAGCAGTACTTC
CDR3: CASSPGEGTSQVEQYF
size: NA
J: TRBJ2-7
D: TRBD2
V: TRBV4-3

DNA: TGTGCCAGCAGCTTAGGGGCAGGGGTTAATGAAAAACTGTTTTTT
CDR3: CASSLGAGVNEKLFF
size: NA
J: TRBJ1-4
D: NA
V: TRBV11-2

DNA: TGTGCCACCAGTGATTTCCCCTCGGGGGGTAACACCGGGGAGCTGTTTTTT
CDR3: CATSDFPSGGNTGELFF
size: NA
J: TRBJ2-2
D: TRBD2
V: TRBV24-1

DNA: TGTGCCAGCAGTTTCAGTAGCCTACAGGGGGGCAATCAGCCCCAGCATTTT
CDR3: CASSFSSLQGGNQPQHF
size: NA
J: TRBJ1-5
D: TRBD1
V: TRBV27

DNA: TGTGCCAGCAGCCCCACAGGGAGCGAAAAACTGTTTTTT
CDR3: CASSPTGSEKLFF
size: NA
J: TRBJ1-4
D: NA
V: TRBV7-9

DNA: TGTGCCAGCAGCTTGAATAGCGGGAGGTCCTACGAGCAGTACTTC
CDR3: CASSLNSGRSYEQYF
size: NA
J: TRBJ2-7
D: TRBD2
V: TRBV7-2

DNA: TGTGCCAGCAGCTTAGTGGGGACAAACCCCTACGAGCAGTACTTC
CDR3: CASSLVGTNPYEQYF
size: few
J: TRBJ2-7
D: NA
V: TRBV7-2

DNA: TGTGCCACCAGCAGAACCCCCCAATTCGGGGACTGGAACTCCTACGAGCAGTACTTC
CDR3: CATSRTPQFGDWNSYEQYF
size: NA
J: TRBJ2-7
D: NA
V: TRBV15

DNA: TGTGCCAGCAGCCAAGGGCCGCGCGGGGAAAAACTGTTTTTT
CDR3: CASSQGPRGEKLFF
size: NA
J: TRBJ1-4
D: NA
V: TRBV4-2

DNA: TGTGCCAGCAGTAACGGGGGGGCGCGGGAAAAACTGTTTTTT
CDR3: CASSNGGAREKLFF
size: NA
J: TRBJ1-4
D: NA
V: TRBV6-2/TRBV6-3

DNA: TGCGCCAGCAGCCCAGACAGTTATAGCAATCAGCCCCAGCATTTT
CDR3: CASSPDSYSNQPQHF
size: once
J: TRBJ1-5
D: NA
V: TRBV5-1

DNA: TGTGCCAGCCGGACTAGCGGGAGTGGCACAGATACGCAGTATTTT
CDR3: CASRTSGSGTDTQYF
size: NA
J: TRBJ2-3
D: TRBD2
V: TRBV28

DNA: TGTGCCAGTAGGGCAGTGGGCCCCCAAGAGACCCAGTACTTC
CDR3: CASRAVGPQETQYF
size: NA
J: TRBJ2-5
D: NA
V: TRBV19

DNA: TGTGCCAGCAGTTACCAAAGCAACCGCGAGCAGTACTTC
CDR3: CASSYQSNREQYF
size: NA
J: TRBJ2-7
D: NA
V: TRBV6-5

DNA: TGTGCCAGCAGTGAAGCGAAGTTTGTGCCAGGGGGGCGATACACTGAAGCTTTCTTT
CDR3: CASSEAKFVPGGRYTEAFF
size: NA
J: TRBJ1-1
D: TRBD1
V: TRBV2

DNA: TGCGCCAGCAGCCAAAGCTTCGCCAACACAGATACGCAGTATTTT
CDR3: CASSQSFANTDTQYF
size: NA
J: TRBJ2-3
D: NA
V: TRBV4-3

DNA: TGTGCCTGGAGTGTAACGGGACAGCCTATATTCGGCTACACCTTC
CDR3: CAWSVTGQPIFGYTF
size: NA
J: TRBJ1-2
D: TRBD1
V: TRBV30

DNA: TGTGCCAGCAGCCGGGACAGGGGTGGCGAGCAGTACTTC
CDR3: CASSRDRGGEQYF
size: once
J: TRBJ2-7
D: TRBD1
V: TRBV14

DNA: TGTGCCAGCAGTTCCCCCCCCGACATGGTTGGGGGCTACACCTTC
CDR3: CASSSPPDMVGGYTF
size: once
J: TRBJ1-2
D: NA
V: TRBV28

DNA: TGTGCCAGCAGTTACAAGGCGGGAGGGCGAGAGCAGTACTTC
CDR3: CASSYKAGGREQYF
size: NA
J: TRBJ2-7
D: TRBD2
V: TRBV6-2/TRBV6-3

DNA: TGTGCCAGCAGGCCACACAGTAAGAATGAAAAACTGTTTTTT
CDR3: CASRPHSKNEKLFF
size: once
J: TRBJ1-4
D: NA
V: TRBV6-5

DNA: TGTGCCAGCACCAGGGGCCTGGGTTATGGCTACACCTTC
CDR3: CASTRGLGYGYTF
size: NA
J: TRBJ1-2
D: NA
V: TRBV12-3/TRBV12-4

DNA: TGTGCCATCACTGTGCTGAACACAGGGTACTATGGCTACACCTTC
CDR3: CAITVLNTGYYGYTF
size: NA
J: TRBJ1-2
D: NA
V: TRBV10-3

DNA: TGTGCCTGGAGTCTAGGGACTAGCGGGGAGATGGGAACCGGGGAGCTGTTTTTT
CDR3: CAWSLGTSGEMGTGELFF
size: NA
J: TRBJ2-2
D: TRBD2
V: TRBV30

DNA: TGTGCCAGCAGTCCATCGGGGGGGGTTCAGCCCCAGCATTTT
CDR3: CASSPSGGVQPQHF
size: NA
J: TRBJ1-5
D: NA
V: TRBV6-2/TRBV6-3

DNA: TGTGCCAGCAGTGCCTCCCAGGGCCTAGCGGTTAATGAGCAGTTCTTC
CDR3: CASSASQGLAVNEQFF
size: NA
J: TRBJ2-1
D: TRBD2
V: TRBV28

DNA: TGTGCCAGCAGCGGAGGGACAGGGCAGGTGAATTCACCCCTCCACTTT
CDR3: CASSGGTGQVNSPLHF
size: once
J: TRBJ1-6
D: TRBD1
V: TRBV9

DNA: TGTGCCAGCAGCTTAAAGATCTCCTCGGATCAGCCCCAGCATTTT
CDR3: CASSLKISSDQPQHF
size: NA
J: TRBJ1-5
D: NA
V: TRBV7-2

DNA: TGTGCCAGCAGCTCGGGACTAGCGGGAGTCGGCACCGGGGAGCTGTTTTTT
CDR3: CASSSGLAGVGTGELFF
size: NA
J: TRBJ2-2
D: TRBD2
V: TRBV7-3

DNA: TGCAGCGTTGAACGGGGGGCGAACTATGGCTACACCTTC
CDR3: CSVERGANYGYTF
size: NA
J: TRBJ1-2
D: NA
V: TRBV29-1

DNA: TGCGCCAGCAGCCAATTAACAGGGATGGGCTACAATGAGCAGTTCTTC
CDR3: CASSQLTGMGYNEQFF
size: NA
J: TRBJ2-1
D: NA
V: TRBV4-3

DNA: TGTGCCACCAGTGATTGGGCGGGAGAGCAGTACTTC
CDR3: CATSDWAGEQYF
size: once
J: TRBJ2-7
D: NA
V: TRBV24-1

DNA: TGTGCCAGCAGTCCAGGAAACTACGAGCAGTACTTC
CDR3: CASSPGNYEQYF
size: NA
J: TRBJ2-7
D: NA
V: TRBV2

DNA: TGCGCCAGCAGCTTACTGTACGCCGGGGAGCTGTTTTTT
CDR3: CASSLLYAGELFF
size: NA
J: TRBJ2-2
D: NA
V: TRBV5-1

DNA: TGTGCCAGCAGCTTACAGAGCGGGAGCACAGATACGCAGTATTTT
CDR3: CASSLQSGSTDTQYF
size: NA
J: TRBJ2-3
D: NA
V: TRBV7-2

DNA: TGTGCCAGCAGCTTGGCGACAGGAATTTTCGAGCAGTACTTC
CDR3: CASSLATGIFEQYF
size: NA
J: TRBJ2-7
D: NA
V: TRBV7-2